These T cell receptor beta chains were read from a single sample in a study of T cells in Graves' hyperthyroidism and ophthalmopathy. TCRdb re-derived calls from the multiplex PCR reads in MiXCR, one entry per CDR3 protein. The sample has more than 500,000 distinct CDR3 sequences; less than 15% are singletons. Sequencing was done on a sample of blood. All receptors come from a middle-aged woman with Graves' hyperthyroidism. CDR3s leave out the opening cysteine and the closing phenylalanine or tryptophan. The D gene is left open where the match is weak.

v_gene: TRBV20-1
d_gene: TRBD1
j_gene: TRBJ2-2
CDR3aa: SARGGTGNTGELF

v_gene: TRBV28
d_gene: TRBD1
j_gene: TRBJ1-5
CDR3aa: ASSPGGVDQPQH

v_gene: TRBV27
d_gene: -
j_gene: TRBJ1-5
CDR3aa: ASSVTGIGQPQH

v_gene: TRBV19
d_gene: -
j_gene: TRBJ2-2
CDR3aa: ASSIDGRNTGELF

v_gene: TRBV24-1
d_gene: TRBD2
j_gene: TRBJ2-1
CDR3aa: ATSDAGTSGNNEQF

v_gene: TRBV5-1
d_gene: TRBD1
j_gene: TRBJ1-4
CDR3aa: ASSLVSRGHEKLF

v_gene: TRBV3-1
d_gene: TRBD1
j_gene: TRBJ2-7
CDR3aa: ASSQGGTGINEQY

v_gene: TRBV27
d_gene: -
j_gene: TRBJ1-2
CDR3aa: ASSKVDTTYGYT

v_gene: TRBV20-1
d_gene: TRBD2
j_gene: TRBJ2-2
CDR3aa: SAGVVLAGGGELF

v_gene: TRBV28
d_gene: -
j_gene: TRBJ1-1
CDR3aa: ASKRRGSVNTEAF

v_gene: TRBV19
d_gene: -
j_gene: TRBJ2-4
CDR3aa: ASSIERLAKNIQY

v_gene: TRBV12-3/TRBV12-4
d_gene: -
j_gene: TRBJ1-1
CDR3aa: ASSLAPGSGGTEAF

v_gene: TRBV30
d_gene: -
j_gene: TRBJ2-1
CDR3aa: AWGTNLGSYNEQF

v_gene: TRBV2
d_gene: TRBD2
j_gene: TRBJ2-7
CDR3aa: AIARGAYEQY

v_gene: TRBV5-1
d_gene: TRBD2
j_gene: TRBJ2-2
CDR3aa: ASSAASGIYAGELF

v_gene: TRBV2
d_gene: TRBD1
j_gene: TRBJ2-7
CDR3aa: ASSVDRGAYEQY

v_gene: TRBV4-2
d_gene: -
j_gene: TRBJ2-5
CDR3aa: ASSQGFEVQETQY

v_gene: TRBV7-9
d_gene: -
j_gene: TRBJ1-6
CDR3aa: ASSLAGGTEALH

v_gene: TRBV19
d_gene: -
j_gene: TRBJ1-5
CDR3aa: ASSIRGKDQPQH

v_gene: TRBV27
d_gene: -
j_gene: TRBJ2-3
CDR3aa: ASSSPLVITDTQY

v_gene: TRBV20-1
d_gene: TRBD2
j_gene: TRBJ2-1
CDR3aa: SAIPGTSGGNYNEQF

v_gene: TRBV11-2
d_gene: -
j_gene: TRBJ1-3
CDR3aa: ASSQFSGNTIY

v_gene: TRBV6-1
d_gene: TRBD1
j_gene: TRBJ2-1
CDR3aa: ASSHISGTGGWNHEQF

v_gene: TRBV9
d_gene: -
j_gene: TRBJ2-1
CDR3aa: ASSVGQGGYNEQF

v_gene: TRBV28
d_gene: -
j_gene: TRBJ1-5
CDR3aa: ASSSFPTNQPQH

v_gene: TRBV5-1
d_gene: TRBD1
j_gene: TRBJ2-5
CDR3aa: ASSLGSGTVSLQETQY

v_gene: TRBV6-1
d_gene: TRBD1
j_gene: TRBJ2-7
CDR3aa: ASSELGQYPSASYEQY